Below, 12 T cell receptor beta chains from the same sample are listed, as sequenced in a study of T-cell memory formation after mild COVID-19. MiXCR was run by TCRdb on the 5' RACE reads, yielding one entry per CDR3 protein. The sample has about 90,000 distinct CDR3 sequences; around an eighth are singletons. Sequenced: PBMCs or a T cell subset sorted from them (not recorded which). All receptors derive from an adult woman who had mild COVID-19 (a few samples of this study predate the infection). Cell type and time point are not known.

This clonotype appeared a few times. The genes are TRBV4-1 and TRBJ2-3, with 10 bases that match TRBD2. The CDR3 extends over 17 amino acids. Germline V lookup: CDR1 MGHRA, CDR2 YSYEKL. V was pared by 1 base and J by 2 bases, with 6 bases of the junction left unmatched. The CDR3: CASSQALAGDYTDTQYF. CDR3 DNA: TGCGCCAGCAGCCAAGCTCTAGCGGGGGATTACACAGATACGCAGTATTTT.

The CDR3 sequence is CASSQLGKANTGELFF. The CDR3 DNA follows: TGCGCCAGCAGCCAACTAGGAAAAGCGAACACCGGGGAGCTGTTTTTT. This chain joins TRBV5-1 and TRBJ2-2; D possibly corresponds to TRBD2 (5 bases). The germline V gene encodes CDR1 SGHRS and CDR2 YFSETQ. The CDR3 totals 16 residues. V shed 4 bases and J shed 0 bases, with 13 bases lying between them.

CDR3: CASSPSGTYSYEQYF. The CDR3 coding sequence is TGTGCCAGCAGCCCGTCCGGGACGTACTCCTACGAGCAGTACTTC. This chain joins TRBV3-1 and TRBJ2-7; D might be TRBD1 or TRBD2, each matching 5 bases. V was pared by 4 bases and J by 0 bases, with 13 bases between. The CDR3 is made up of 15 amino acids. From germline, CDR1 is LGHDT and CDR2 YNNKEL (reference sequence).

This clonotype was detected only a few times. V and J are TRBV7-9 and TRBJ2-7; no reliable D call. The length of the CDR3 is 11 residues. Per the germline V gene, CDR1 is SEHNR and CDR2 is FQNEAQ (reference sequence). Trimming left V 6 bases short and J 2 bases short, with 5 bases between. The CDR3 spells CASSSPYEQYF. For the CDR3, the DNA is TGTGCCAGCAGTTCCCCCTACGAGCAGTACTTC.

This clonotype was seen a handful of times. V usage is TRBV29-1 and J usage is TRBJ1-1; D is unclear. V was pared by 2 bases and J by 0 bases, with 10 bases between. The CDR3 spans 14 residues. Germline CDR1 reads SQVTM; CDR2 reads ANQGSEA. The CDR3 DNA is TGCAGCGTTGAATGGGCCCGCCTGAACACTGAAGCTTTCTTT. Protein: CSVEWARLNTEAFF.

The table lists this clonotype with many counts. The CDR3: CASSSIVTSFNEQFF. The CDR3 nucleotides read TGTGCCAGCTCCTCTATAGTCACGTCGTTCAATGAGCAGTTCTTC. The rearrangement joins TRBV5-4 to TRBJ2-1; no firm D call. Per the germline V gene, CDR1 is SGHNT and CDR2 is YYREEE (reference sequence). This CDR3 is built from 15 residues. V was pared by 7 bases and J by 6 bases, with 20 bases between.

This clonotype has ten or more counts. The rearrangement joins TRBV7-8 to TRBJ2-7; D might be TRBD1 (5 bases). Germline V lookup: CDR1 SGHVS, CDR2 FQNEAQ. The CDR3 sequence is 15 residues long. The V end lost 1 base, the J end lost 4 bases, and 14 bases lay between the germline ends. The CDR3, as DNA: TGTGCCAGCAGCTTAGTCGCCCGCAGGGTGTACGAGCAGTACTTC. Translated, it gives CASSLVARRVYEQYF.

This CDR3 reads CATSRLIGTDQETQYF. Here the CDR3 DNA reads TGTGCCACCAGCAGACTAATCGGGACAGATCAAGAGACCCAGTACTTC. V and J are TRBV15 and TRBJ2-5, with 7 bases fitting TRBD1. This CDR3 contains 16 residues. V trimming: 2 bases; J trimming: 2 bases; junction bases outside the gene matches: 8. Germline lookup yields CDR1 LNHNV and CDR2 YYDKDF (reference sequence).

The J gene is TRBJ2-7, the V gene TRBV29-1; D uncertain. CDR1 is SQVTM and CDR2 is ANQGSEA in the germline V gene. The length of the CDR3 is 14 residues. With 3 bases removed from V and 0 bases from J, the gap between germline ends came to 12 bases. The CDR3 is CSVEIPTSSYEQYF. CDR3 nucleotides: TGCAGCGTTGAGATTCCGACGAGCTCCTACGAGCAGTACTTC.

This clonotype has more than one count but fewer than ten. This rearrangement joins TRBV5-6 to TRBJ2-7; D may be TRBD1 (5 bases). Germline CDR1 is SGHDT and CDR2 is YYEEEE. CDR3 length: 14 residues. V lost 4 bases and J 2 bases, leaving 13 bases between the germline ends. This chain's CDR3 is CASSQGSPTYEQYF. The CDR3 nucleotides are TGTGCCAGCAGCCAGGGAAGCCCCACCTACGAGCAGTACTTC. The full variable domain, its missing parts supplied by reference TRBV5-6 and TRBJ2-7, is DAGVTQSPTHLIKTRGQQVTLRCSPKSGHDTVSWYQQALGQGPQFIFQYYEEEERQRGNFPDRFSGHQFPNYSSELNVNALLLGDSALYLCASSQGSPTYEQYFGPGTRLTVT.

The rearrangement joins TRBV20-1 to TRBJ2-1; weak D call: TRBD2 (6 bases). The ends were cut back, 6 bases at V and 1 base at J, with 10 bases in the middle. The CDR3 is 13 amino acids. Per the germline V gene, CDR1 is DFQATT and CDR2 is SNEGSKA (reference sequence). DNA of the CDR3: TGCAGTGCCAGACTAGTATCCTACAATGAGCAGTTCTTC. Protein product: CSARLVSYNEQFF.

This chain links TRBV29-1 with TRBJ1-2, with D possibly TRBD1 on 6 matching bases. The CDR3 sequence is 14 residues long. Germline CDR1 reads SQVTM; CDR2 reads ANQGSEA. The V end was cut by 7 bases, the J end by 5 bases, with 20 bases between. The CDR3 DNA sequence: TGCAGCGCCAGGGGCGGTGTTGGGAATTATGGCTACACCTTC. Protein sequence: CSARGGVGNYGYTF.